The 14 T cell receptor beta chains reported below all come from one sample, sequenced in a study of shared clonotypes between healthy human individuals. Clones were sequenced by immunoSEQ multiplex PCR, and TCRdb holds only the in-frame ones, with some missing. The sample lists around 2,000,000 clones, about 95% occurring once. CD8 cells classed as naive were CD45RO-negative and positively selected for CCR7, excluding terminally differentiated effector memory CD45RA+ cells. The sample was naive CD8+ T cells sorted from blood. Source of these receptors: a man aged 18-30 years in good health.

This CDR3 is CASSLGQGGDEQYF. DNA of the CDR3: TGTGCCAGCAGCCTGGGACAGGGGGGCGACGAGCAGTACTTC. V gene TRBV9 combines with J gene TRBJ2-7; 11 nucleotides align to TRBD1. This CDR3 has 14 amino acids. V shed 4 bases and J 5 bases; nucleotides not matched to a gene: 5. Looked up from germline, CDR1 is SGDLS and CDR2 is YYNGEE.

A single count supports this clone. This chain joins TRBV27 and TRBJ1-2, with a possible D match to TRBD1 (6 bases). CDR1 and CDR2 (germline): MNHEY, SMNVEV (reference sequence). The CDR3 spans 15 residues. Trimming shortened V by 6 bases and J by 2 bases, and 16 bases separated the two germline ends. The CDR3 region is CASRALGQFNYGYTF. CDR3 nucleotide sequence: TGTGCCAGCAGGGCCTTAGGACAGTTCAACTATGGCTACACCTTC.

The rearrangement uses TRBV25-1 and TRBJ2-7; the D is unclear. In germline, CDR1 is MGHDK, CDR2 SYGVNS. The CDR3 totals 13 residues. Trimming removed 1 base from V and 3 bases from J, with 7 bases in between. The CDR3 loop is CASSESRYYEQYF. The CDR3 nucleotides read TGTGCCAGCAGTGAATCTAGGTACTACGAGCAGTACTTC.

The chain is built from TRBV25-1 and TRBJ2-1; D could derive from TRBD1 or TRBD2 (5 bases each). The CDR3 is made up of 10 amino acids. From germline, CDR1 is MGHDK and CDR2 SYGVNS. V dropped 8 bases and J dropped 11 bases, with 10 bases sitting between them. DNA of the CDR3: TGTGCCAGCTTCGGGACGAAGCAGTTCTTC. It is translated as CASFGTKQFF.

The V gene is TRBV6-5, the J gene TRBJ2-7; D tentatively reads TRBD1 or TRBD2 (5 bases each). Trimming left V 6 bases short and J 6 bases short, with 15 bases between. CDR3 size: 13 residues. Germline-derived CDR1 and CDR2 are MNHEY and SVGAGI. The DNA for the CDR3 is TGTGCCAGCAGCTCCGATTGGGGGACCGAGCAGTACTTC. Translating it yields CASSSDWGTEQYF.

The chain carries TRBV9 and TRBJ1-2; D might be TRBD1 (5 bases). The V gene's germline CDR1 is SGDLS and CDR2 YYNGEE. The CDR3 sequence is 15 residues long. Trimming left V 1 base short and J 2 bases short, with 12 bases between. CDR3 DNA: TGTGCCAGCAGCGTATCCGGGGCCCCAAACTATGGCTACACCTTC. Translation gives CASSVSGAPNYGYTF.

The gene calls are TRBV27 and TRBJ2-7; 13 nucleotides align to TRBD2. V was pared by 3 bases and J by 6 bases, with 5 bases of the junction left unmatched. Germline assignment: CDR1 MNHEY and CDR2 SMNVEV (reference sequence). The CDR3 consists of 15 residues. The CDR3 protein is CASSFGGLAGVEQYF. The DNA of the CDR3 is TGTGCCAGCAGTTTCGGCGGACTAGCGGGAGTCGAGCAGTACTTC.

V and J are TRBV2 and TRBJ1-1; 8 bases agree with TRBD1. V gave up 2 bases and J gave up 7 bases; unmatched junction bases: 6. Germline V gene lookup returns CDR1 SNHLY and CDR2 FYNNEI. The CDR3 has 14 residues. In nucleotides, the CDR3 is TGTGCCAGCAGTGAAACCGTAGACAGGGGTGAAGCTTTCTTT. Protein product: CASSETVDRGEAFF.

This chain joins TRBV4-3 and TRBJ1-1; D unresolved. Germline loops: CDR1 LGHNA, CDR2 YSLEER. The length of the CDR3 is 15 residues. V was pared by 4 bases and J by 0 bases, with 12 bases between. The CDR3 sequence is CASSPLAGMNTEAFF. Here the CDR3 DNA reads TGCGCCAGCAGCCCGCTGGCCGGCATGAACACTGAAGCTTTCTTT.

The chain is built from TRBV9 and TRBJ1-1; the D gene is possibly TRBD1 (6 bases). The V end was cut by 0 bases, the J end by 4 bases, with 10 bases between. The germline CDR1 and CDR2 sequences are SGDLS and YYNGEE. The CDR3 consists of 14 residues. This CDR3 is CASSVDGGITEAFF. The CDR3, as DNA: TGTGCCAGCAGCGTAGATGGGGGCATCACTGAAGCTTTCTTT.

For this clone: Distinct nucleotide sequences in the sample also encode this CDR3. The genes are TRBV4-1 and TRBJ2-7; the D call may be TRBD1 or TRBD2 (6 bases each). Between the trimmed V and J ends, which lost 1 base and 3 bases, there was a span of 16 bases. Germline V gene sequence: CDR1 MGHRA, CDR2 YSYEKL. The CDR3 extends over 16 amino acids. CDR3 bases: TGCGCCAGCAGCCAAGTGGGTACGGGGGCAAGCTACGAGCAGTACTTC. This gives the protein CASSQVGTGASYEQYF.

Of note for this clone: This same CDR3 is encoded by further DNA sequences in the sample. This chain uses TRBV7-2 with TRBJ2-7, with D maybe TRBD1 (5 bases). Looked up from germline, CDR1 is SGHTA and CDR2 is FQGNSA. The CDR3 sequence is 15 residues long. Between the trimmed V and J ends, which lost 0 bases and 1 base, there was a span of 10 bases. CDR3 nucleotides: TGTGCCAGCAGCTTAGCAACAGGATCTTCCTACGAGCAGTACTTC. Residues: CASSLATGSSYEQYF.

The rearrangement uses TRBV7-9 and TRBJ2-3; 11 bases agree with TRBD1. CDR1 and CDR2 (germline): SEHNR, FQNEAQ (reference sequence). V trimming: 3 bases; J trimming: 3 bases; junction bases outside the gene matches: 5. The CDR3 consists of 16 residues. The CDR3 DNA follows: TGTGCCAGCAGCTTGGGACAGGGGGAAATTACAGATACGCAGTATTTT. Translation: CASSLGQGEITDTQYF.

The chain carries TRBV6-5 and TRBJ1-2, with D possibly being TRBD1 (6 bases). Germline V gene data show CDR1 as MNHEY and CDR2 as SVGAGI. The CDR3 spans 13 residues. Trimming took off 5 bases at V and 7 bases at J, with 14 bases between the two ends. The CDR3 protein is CASSPFTGFGYTF. DNA of the CDR3: TGTGCCAGCAGTCCGTTCACAGGGTTTGGCTACACCTTC.